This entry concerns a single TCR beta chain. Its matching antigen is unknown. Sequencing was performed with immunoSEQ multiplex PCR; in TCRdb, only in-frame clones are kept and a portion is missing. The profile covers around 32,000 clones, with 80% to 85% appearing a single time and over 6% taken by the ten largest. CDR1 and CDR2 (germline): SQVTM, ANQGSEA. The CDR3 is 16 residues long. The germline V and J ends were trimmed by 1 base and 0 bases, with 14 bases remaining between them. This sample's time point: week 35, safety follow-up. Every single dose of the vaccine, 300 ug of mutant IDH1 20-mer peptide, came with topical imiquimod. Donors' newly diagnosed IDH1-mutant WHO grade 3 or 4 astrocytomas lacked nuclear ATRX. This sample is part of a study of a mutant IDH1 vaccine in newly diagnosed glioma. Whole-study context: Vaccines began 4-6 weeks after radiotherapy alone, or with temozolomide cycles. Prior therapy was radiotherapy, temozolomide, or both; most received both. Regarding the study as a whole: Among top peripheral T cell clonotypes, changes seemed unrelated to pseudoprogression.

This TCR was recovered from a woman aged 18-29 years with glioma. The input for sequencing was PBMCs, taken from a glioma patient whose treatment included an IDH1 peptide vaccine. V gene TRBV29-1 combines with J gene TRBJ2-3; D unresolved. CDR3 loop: CSVEVSAVASTDTQYF. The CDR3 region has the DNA TGCAGCGTTGAAGTTTCGGCAGTGGCTAGCACAGATACGCAGTATTTT.